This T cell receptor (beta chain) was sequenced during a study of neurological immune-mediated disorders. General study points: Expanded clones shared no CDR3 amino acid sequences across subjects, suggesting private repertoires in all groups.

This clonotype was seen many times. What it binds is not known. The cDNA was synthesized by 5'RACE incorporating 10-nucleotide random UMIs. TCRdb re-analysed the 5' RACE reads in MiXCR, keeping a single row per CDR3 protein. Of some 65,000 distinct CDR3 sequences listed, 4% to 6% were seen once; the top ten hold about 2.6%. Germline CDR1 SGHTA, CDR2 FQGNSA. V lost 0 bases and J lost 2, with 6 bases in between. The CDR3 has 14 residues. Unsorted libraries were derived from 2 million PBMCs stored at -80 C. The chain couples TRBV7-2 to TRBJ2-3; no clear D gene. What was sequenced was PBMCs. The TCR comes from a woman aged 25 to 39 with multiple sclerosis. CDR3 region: CASSLAAATDTQYF. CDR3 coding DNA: TGTGCCAGCAGCTTAGCGGCGGCCACAGATACGCAGTATTTT.